Shown below are 16 T cell receptor beta chains from a single sample sequenced in a study of CD8 T cells in ankylosing spondylitis. TCRdb re-called the 5' RACE reads through MiXCR, storing one row per CDR3 protein. The sample shows approximately 290,000 distinct CDR3 sequences, less than 25% of them seen only once. Material: blood, either unsorted or a sorted T cell fraction (not recorded which). These receptors were obtained from a female donor with ankylosing spondylitis or in good health (not recorded which).

The chain has TRBV12-3 or TRBV12-4 and TRBJ2-5; 7 nucleotides agree with TRBD1. V was pared by 6 bases and J by 0 bases, with 7 bases of the junction left unmatched. The CDR3 spans 15 residues. The chain's CDR3 is CASSSGTVNQETQYF. The CDR3 region has the DNA TGTGCCAGCAGCTCCGGGACAGTCAACCAAGAGACCCAGTACTTC.

This clonotype was seen only a few times. The rearrangement joins TRBV20-1 to TRBJ2-7; TRBD1 matches at 7 bases. This CDR3 has 15 amino acids. Trimming cost V 3 bases and J 0 bases; bases outside gene matches: 8. The germline CDR1 and CDR2 sequences are DFQATT and SNEGSKA (reference sequence). CDR3 in amino acids: CSARAWDSSSYEQYF. CDR3 nucleotides: TGCAGTGCTAGGGCGTGGGACAGCAGCTCCTACGAGCAGTACTTC.

The genes are TRBV3-1 and TRBJ2-1; 10 nucleotides line up with TRBD2. Trimming at V came to 4 bases and at J to 1 base, leaving 7 bases not matched to a gene. Germline CDR1 reads LGHDT; CDR2 reads YNNKEL (reference sequence). The CDR3 runs 17 residues. CDR3 in amino acids: CASSRSLAGGSYNEQFF. CDR3 DNA sequence: TGTGCCAGCAGCCGTTCCTTAGCGGGAGGATCCTACAATGAGCAGTTCTTC.

The J gene is TRBJ2-1, the V gene TRBV15, with 7 bases identical to TRBD2. Losses at the gene ends were 0 bases for V and 10 bases for J; bases not matched to a gene: 15. CDR3 size: 17 residues. Germline values: CDR1 LNHNV, CDR2 YYDKDF (reference sequence). CDR3 coding DNA: TGTGCCACCAGCAGAGAAGGCGCGGGAGCTCTTCGGTGGGAGCAGTTCTTC. This codes for CATSREGAGALRWEQFF. Full variable domain (missing parts from reference TRBV15 and TRBJ2-1): DAMVIQNPRYQVTQFGKPVTLSCSQTLNHNVMYWYQQKSSQAPKLLFHYYDKDFNNEADTPDNFQSRRPNTSFCFLDIRSPGLGDTAMYLCATSREGAGALRWEQFFGPGTRLTVL.

This chain uses TRBV28 with TRBJ1-5; no firm D call. Trimming took 4 bases from V and 2 from J, leaving 9 bases between them. Germline V gives CDR1 MDHEN, CDR2 SYDVKM. The CDR3 length is 14 residues. The CDR3 nucleotides are TGTGCCAGCAGTTACGCGCTGGGCAATCAGCCCCAGCATTTT. It yields the protein CASSYALGNQPQHF.

This clonotype has more than one count but fewer than ten. DNA of the CDR3: TGTGCCAGCAGCTCCCGGGACAGGGGATTAGAGACCCAGTACTTC. This sequence encodes CASSSRDRGLETQYF. V gene TRBV5-5 combines with J gene TRBJ2-5; 10 nucleotides align to TRBD1. Germline V gene sequence: CDR1 SGHKS, CDR2 YYEKEE (reference sequence). The CDR3 has 15 amino acids. V was clipped by 3 bases and J by 4 bases; unmatched bases: 6.

This clonotype showed up many times. The chain couples TRBV20-1 to TRBJ2-5, with D hard to call. The CDR3 has 14 residues. V was shortened by 1 base and J by 1 base, with 10 bases between the two germline ends. The germline CDR1 and CDR2 sequences are DFQATT and SNEGSKA (reference sequence). As DNA, the CDR3 is TGCAGTGCTAGAGGAGGCGCGGCCCAAGAGACCCAGTACTTC. This codes for CSARGGAAQETQYF.

J is TRBJ1-2 and V is TRBV10-3; D ambiguous. The CDR3 contains 12 residues. CDR1 and CDR2 from the germline V gene are ENHRY and SYGVKD. The V and J ends lost 6 bases and 3 bases respectively, with 8 bases between them. The CDR3 DNA reads TGTGCCATCAGCACCGGGGACTATGGCTACACCTTC. It specifies CAISTGDYGYTF.

This clonotype was picked up a small number of times. CDR3 region: CASSSGGGLEAFF. The CDR3 bases are TGCGCCAGCAGCTCTGGTGGGGGCCTAGAAGCTTTCTTT. The J gene is TRBJ1-1, the V gene TRBV5-1; D is possibly TRBD1 (6 bases). Trimming removed 3 bases at V and 8 bases at J, with 14 bases between. Germline V gives CDR1 SGHRS, CDR2 YFSETQ. The CDR3 consists of 13 residues.

Many counts were recorded for this clonotype. This chain links TRBV6-6 with TRBJ2-3; D is ambiguous. The germline V and J ends were trimmed by 4 bases and 6 bases, with 2 bases remaining between them. The CDR3 length is 10 residues. Germline V gene data show CDR1 as MNHNY and CDR2 as SVGAGI (reference sequence). The CDR3 protein is CASSFDTQYF. The CDR3 nucleotides are TGTGCCAGCAGTTTTGATACGCAGTATTTT.

This chain uses TRBV5-1 with TRBJ2-5, with 7 bases that match TRBD2. With 2 bases clipped from V and 2 bases from J, the junction kept 3 bases outside the gene matches. Per germline, CDR1 SGHRS and CDR2 YFSETQ. This CDR3 is built from 14 residues. The CDR3 here is CASSFAAGQETQYF. The CDR3 nucleotides are TGCGCCAGCAGCTTTGCAGCGGGACAAGAGACCCAGTACTTC.

The gene calls are TRBV5-1 and TRBJ2-2; D is undetermined. Germline V gene sequence: CDR1 SGHRS, CDR2 YFSETQ. This CDR3 spans 14 amino acids. Trimming shortened V by 4 bases and J by 3 bases, and 10 bases separated the two germline ends. Here the CDR3 reads CASSTGPDTGELFF. CDR3 nucleotides: TGCGCCAGCAGCACTGGACCTGACACCGGGGAGCTGTTTTTT.

This clonotype was counted between two and nine times. This chain connects TRBV12-3 or TRBV12-4 to TRBJ1-1; 7 bases fit TRBD1. The CDR3 spans 14 residues. The V gene end was trimmed by 3 bases and the J gene end by 5 bases; junction bases not matched to a gene: 6. CDR3 bases: TGTGCCAGCAGTTTTAACAGGGGTTGGACTGAAGCTTTCTTT. This sequence encodes CASSFNRGWTEAFF.

Only a few counts were recorded for this clonotype. The V call is TRBV25-1, the J call TRBJ2-5, with D unresolved. Germline-derived CDR1 and CDR2 are MGHDK and SYGVNS. V was shortened by 1 base and J by 2 bases, with 2 bases between the two germline ends. CDR3 length: 12 amino acids. The CDR3 loop reads CASSESQETQYF. CDR3 nucleotide sequence: TGTGCCAGCAGTGAATCACAAGAGACCCAGTACTTC.

The rearrangement joins TRBV11-1 to TRBJ2-5; TRBD2 agrees at 7 bases. The junction had 6 bases not matched to a gene; V was cut back by 6 bases and J by 5 bases. The CDR3 is 13 residues long. Germline CDR1 SGHAT, CDR2 FQDESV (reference sequence). CDR3 region: CASSLGLVETQYF. In DNA form, the CDR3 reads TGTGCCAGCAGTCTCGGACTAGTGGAGACCCAGTACTTC.

This clonotype appeared a few times. V is TRBV4-3 and J is TRBJ2-2; no definite D call. The CDR3 runs 16 residues. The V end lost 0 bases, the J end lost 2 bases, and 10 bases lay between the germline ends. Germline V gene sequence: CDR1 LGHNA, CDR2 YSLEER. CDR3 nucleotides: TGCGCCAGCAGCCAAGATTTCGGGTCTAACACCGGGGAGCTGTTTTTT. This gives the protein CASSQDFGSNTGELFF.